Sequencing of this T cell receptor (beta chain) was carried out in a study of cytomegalovirus exposure and HLA in healthy donors. The CDR3 consists of 13 residues. Germline V gene sequence: CDR1 MDHEN, CDR2 SYDVKM. V shed 7 bases, J shed 13 bases, and the junction held 14 bases outside the gene matches. Primers for the PCR totalled 60 Vbeta and 13 Jbeta. Only in-frame clones appear in the TCRdb table, and some are missing; sequencing was by immunoSEQ multiplex PCR. In the table there are fewer than 150,000 clones, around 77% of which are singletons. The clonotype originates from a woman in her 50s in good health and CMV-seronegative. The sequenced sample consisted of PBMCs. The gene calls are TRBV28 and TRBJ2-7, with 9 bases aligning to TRBD1. The CDR3 is CASNPPGQGTPYF. The CDR3 nucleotides are TGTGCCAGCAACCCTCCCGGACAGGGGACCCCCTACTTC. Full variable domain (missing parts from reference TRBV28 and TRBJ2-7): DVKVTQSSRYLVKRTGEKVFLECVQDMDHENMFWYRQDPGLGLRLIYFSYDVKMKEKGDIPEGYSVSREKKERFSLILESASTNQTSMYLCASNPPGQGTPYFGPGTRLTVT.